These 26 T cell receptor beta chains came from one sample sequenced in a study of Ad26.COV2.S vaccination and SARS-CoV-2 variants (dated by TCRdb to the early 2020s). The treatment or condition label corresponds to: 15 to 20 received Ad26.COV2.S at low or high dose, single or two shots; five or six received placebo; per-sample allocation not given. For vaccine and placebo recipients, the sequenced repertoires came from samples collected on day 63 after the first injection. The method was the immunoSEQ multiplex PCR assay. TCRdb provides this immuneACCESS table in a form limited to in-frame rearrangements. Some clones are lacking; in checked studies, under half of them reflect an unresolved V gene, and why the rest are absent is not known. Present in this sample are hundreds of thousands of clones, around 87% of which were seen just once. Less than 3.5% of the sample comes from the top ten. The specimen was peripheral blood, collected in a trial of Ad26.COV2.S vaccine versus placebo. The receptor source for this set is a person aged 18-60 years who received the Ad26.COV2.S COVID-19 vaccine or a placebo.

V is TRBV5-5 and J is TRBJ1-2; 7 positions agree with TRBD1. Unmatched junction bases numbered 9, after V lost 2 bases and J lost 5 bases. Germline V gene data show CDR1 as SGHKS and CDR2 as YYEKEE (reference sequence). The CDR3 has 15 amino acids. CDR3 sequence (DNA): TGTGCCAGCAGCTTCTCACGACAGGGCCTTTATGGCTACACCTTC. Residues: CASSFSRQGLYGYTF. The whole variable domain, remainder taken from reference TRBV5-5 and TRBJ1-2, is DAGVTQSPTHLIKTRGQQVTLRCSPISGHKSVSWYQQVLGQGPQFIFQYYEKEERGRGNFPDRFSARQFPNYSSELNVNALLLGDSALYLCASSFSRQGLYGYTFGSGTRLTVV.

The chain links TRBV6-2 or TRBV6-3 to TRBJ1-2; 9 positions agree with TRBD1. J lost 7 bases, V lost 2 bases, and 5 bases had no gene match. Germline CDR1 MNHEY, CDR2 SVGEGT. This CDR3 comprises 14 residues. The CDR3 sequence is CASSYVQGAVGYTF. Written as DNA, the CDR3 is TGTGCCAGCAGTTACGTACAGGGGGCAGTTGGCTACACCTTC.

V is TRBV7-8 and J is TRBJ1-4, with 9 bases fitting TRBD1. The CDR3 consists of 17 residues. The J segment lost 7 bases and the V segment lost 5 bases, leaving 14 bases of the junction unmatched. CDR1 and CDR2 (germline): SGHVS, FQNEAQ. The CDR3 protein is CASSDATGTGFFEKLFF. CDR3 nucleotides: TGTGCCAGCAGCGACGCAACCGGGACAGGGTTTTTTGAAAAACTGTTTTTT. The whole variable domain, remainder taken from reference TRBV7-8 and TRBJ1-4, is GAGVSQSPRYKVAKRGQDVALRCDPISGHVSLFWYQQALGQGPEFLTYFQNEAQLDKSGLPSDRFFAERPEGSVSTLKIQRTQQEDSAVYLCASSDATGTGFFEKLFFGSGTQLSVL.

The V gene is TRBV5-1, the J gene TRBJ2-2; no clear D gene. This CDR3 has 11 residues. Trimming left V 2 bases short and J 6 bases short, with 2 bases between. Germline V CDR1 and CDR2: SGHRS, YFSETQ. The CDR3 DNA is TGCGCCAGCAGCTTCCCCGGGGAGCTGTTTTTT. It yields the protein CASSFPGELFF.

The sample holds one count of this clone. CDR3 sequence reads: CASSFVQGAVEQYF. CDR3 bases: TGTGCCAGCAGCTTTGTGCAGGGGGCAGTCGAGCAGTACTTC. The chain combines TRBV7-8 with TRBJ2-7, with 8 bases fitting TRBD1. The CDR3 is made up of 14 amino acids. Germline V gene data show CDR1 as SGHVS and CDR2 as FQNEAQ. V was clipped by 3 bases and J by 6 bases; unmatched bases: 7.

The table lists this clone with a few counts. The V and J genes are TRBV27 and TRBJ1-5, with D possibly TRBD1 on 5 matching bases. The germline gives CDR1 MNHEY, CDR2 SMNVEV (reference sequence). Trimming stripped 0 bases from V and 9 bases from J, with 9 bases between. The CDR3 loop spans 13 amino acids. CDR3: CASSLSGARPQHF. The CDR3 DNA sequence: TGTGCCAGCAGTTTATCAGGGGCTCGGCCCCAGCATTTT.

Here the CDR3 DNA reads TGCGCCAGCAGCAGGGACCCTAACTATGGCTACACCTTC. Translation: CASSRDPNYGYTF. The rearrangement joins TRBV5-1 to TRBJ1-2; D may be TRBD1 (5 bases). CDR1 and CDR2 from the germline V gene are SGHRS and YFSETQ. CDR3 length: 13 residues. With 4 bases removed from V and 0 bases from J, the gap between germline ends came to 7 bases.

The chain carries TRBV27 and TRBJ2-3; D is unclear. Trimming took off 8 bases at V and 4 bases at J, with 13 bases between the two ends. Germline values: CDR1 MNHEY, CDR2 SMNVEV (reference sequence). The CDR3 is 13 amino acids. The CDR3 is CASWLSEADTQYF. CDR3 in DNA: TGTGCCAGCTGGTTGAGTGAGGCAGATACGCAGTATTTT.

The chain links TRBV7-9 to TRBJ2-5, with TRBD1 identical over 8 bases. The CDR3 sequence is 13 residues long. Germline values: CDR1 SEHNR, CDR2 FQNEAQ (reference sequence). J lost 4 bases, V lost 3 bases, and 1 base had no gene match. The DNA for the CDR3 is TGTGCCAGCAGCTTGACAGGGGCAGAGACCCAGTACTTC. Amino acid sequence: CASSLTGAETQYF. Full variable domain (remainder filled in from reference TRBV7-9 and TRBJ2-5): DTGVSQNPRHKITKRGQNVTFRCDPISEHNRLYWYRQTLGQGPEFLTYFQNEAQLEKSRLLSDRFSAERPKGSFSTLEIQRTEQGDSAMYLCASSLTGAETQYFGPGTRLLVL.

The gene calls are TRBV5-1 and TRBJ1-3; no clear D gene. Trimming cost V 2 bases and J 4 bases, with 10 bases left between them. There are 14 residues in the CDR3. CDR1 is SGHRS and CDR2 is YFSETQ in the germline V gene. CDR3 sequence: CASSLSNLGNTIYF. In DNA form, the CDR3 reads TGCGCCAGCAGCTTAAGCAACCTGGGAAACACCATATATTTT. Full variable domain (remainder filled in from reference TRBV5-1 and TRBJ1-3): KAGVTQTPRYLIKTRGQQVTLSCSPISGHRSVSWYQQTPGQGLQFLFEYFSETQRNKGNFPGRFSGRQFSNSRSEMNVSTLELGDSALYLCASSLSNLGNTIYFGEGSWLTVV.

This chain links TRBV19 with TRBJ2-5, with TRBD1 identical over 10 bases. V shed 5 bases, J shed 5 bases, and the junction held 5 bases outside the gene matches. The CDR3 totals 14 residues. Germline V gene data show CDR1 as LNHDA and CDR2 as SQIVND (reference sequence). The CDR3 nucleotides are TGTGCCAGTAGTTTAGGGACAGGGGAGGAGACCCAGTACTTC. This translates into CASSLGTGEETQYF.

V gene TRBV6-5 combines with J gene TRBJ2-1; TRBD1 or TRBD2 may be the D gene (6 bases each). The ends were cut back, 4 bases at V and 9 bases at J, with 16 bases in the middle. The germline V gene encodes CDR1 MNHEY and CDR2 SVGAGI. This CDR3 has 14 residues. The DNA of the CDR3 is TGTGCCAGCAGTTGGTTGAGGGGGGCAGGTGAGCAGTTCTTC. Its protein is CASSWLRGAGEQFF.

This clone counts as medium-sized. The chain joins TRBV7-2 to TRBJ2-7, with 7 positions matching TRBD1. V shed 7 bases and J 0 bases; nucleotides not matched to a gene: 3. CDR3 length equals 13 residues. The germline V gene encodes CDR1 SGHTA and CDR2 FQGNSA. The DNA of the CDR3 is TGTGCCAGCAAAAGGGACAGCTCCTACGAGCAGTACTTC. Translating gives CASKRDSSYEQYF. The full variable domain, its missing parts supplied by reference TRBV7-2 and TRBJ2-7, is GAGVSQSPSNKVTEKGKDVELRCDPISGHTALYWYRQSLGQGLEFLIYFQGNSAPDKSGLPSDRFSAERTGGSVSTLTIQRTQQEDSAVYLCASKRDSSYEQYFGPGTRLTVT.

This clone was observed a few times. The gene calls are TRBV15 and TRBJ1-2; possibly TRBD1 for D (6 bases). Trimming removed 5 bases from V and 0 bases from J, with 13 bases in between. CDR3 length: 15 amino acids. Per germline, CDR1 LNHNV and CDR2 YYDKDF (reference sequence). For the CDR3, the DNA is TGTGCCACCAGCGGAGGGACACTTACTAACTATGGCTACACCTTC. It codes for CATSGGTLTNYGYTF.

This chain joins TRBV18 and TRBJ2-7; TRBD2 matches 8 bases. V lost 6 bases and J lost 5; bases outside the gene matches: 12. CDR3 length equals 15 residues. Germline V gene lookup returns CDR1 KGHSH and CDR2 LQKENI. CDR3 coding DNA: TGTGCCAGCTCGCCCGCGGGGGGACTTCGTAACGAGCAGTACTTC. Translation gives CASSPAGGLRNEQYF.

The chain recombines TRBV7-9 with TRBJ2-5; tentative D call: TRBD2 (5 bases). Germline CDR1 SEHNR, CDR2 FQNEAQ (reference sequence). CDR3 length: 15 amino acids. Trimming took off 5 bases at V and 4 bases at J, with 17 bases between the two ends. DNA of the CDR3: TGTGCCAGCAGCGCGGGCTGGAAGGTATCAGAGACCCAGTACTTC. Encoded protein: CASSAGWKVSETQYF.

This chain connects TRBV5-8 to TRBJ1-5; D gene unclear. Trimming cost V 0 bases and J 0 bases, with 7 bases left between them. This CDR3 contains 15 residues. The germline gives CDR1 SGHTS, CDR2 YDEGEE. The DNA for the CDR3 is TGTGCCAGCAGCTTGGACAGCAATAGCAATCAGCCCCAGCATTTT. It specifies CASSLDSNSNQPQHF.

This clone occurred once. The genes are TRBV6-2 or TRBV6-3 and TRBJ2-7; TRBD1 matches at 7 bases. CDR1 MNHEY and CDR2 SVGEGT come from the germline V gene. CDR3 length: 14 amino acids. Trimming took 5 bases from V and 3 from J; bases not matched to a gene: 7. The CDR3: CASSRRDRDYEQYF. The CDR3 nucleotides are TGTGCCAGCAGTCGCCGGGACAGAGACTACGAGCAGTACTTC.

The chain links TRBV3-1 (or the pseudogene TRBV3-2) to TRBJ2-3; 9 positions match TRBD2. This CDR3 spans 16 amino acids. CDR1 is LGHDT, CDR2 YNNKEL, per germline (reference sequence). After removal of 0 bases from V and 7 bases from J, the junction contained 8 bases not matched to a gene. The CDR3 bases are TGTGCCAGCAGCCAAGATGGCGGGGGGGTGGATTATACGCAGTATTTT. It yields the protein CASSQDGGGVDYTQYF.

This clone was seen only a few times. The V and J genes are TRBV3-1 (or the pseudogene TRBV3-2) and TRBJ1-1; 12 bases fit TRBD1. Germline CDR1 and CDR2: LGHDT and YNNKEL (reference sequence). Losses at the gene ends were 4 bases for V and 11 bases for J; bases not matched to a gene: 8. The CDR3 totals 14 residues. The CDR3 loop is CASSLPGQGAAAFF. In DNA, the CDR3 is TGTGCCAGCAGCCTCCCGGGACAGGGGGCGGCGGCTTTCTTT.

The J gene is TRBJ2-2, the V gene TRBV6-5, with 7 bases matching TRBD1. Germline-derived CDR1 and CDR2 are MNHEY and SVGAGI. The V segment lost 5 bases and the J segment 4 bases; nucleotides outside the gene matches: 7. The CDR3 has 15 amino acids. CDR3 protein: CASSKTGLSTGELFF. CDR3 DNA: TGTGCCAGCAGTAAGACAGGGTTATCCACCGGGGAGCTGTTTTTT.

This chain connects TRBV5-6 to TRBJ1-2; D may be TRBD1 (6 bases). With 1 base removed from V and 6 bases from J, the gap between germline ends came to 19 bases. CDR3 length equals 16 residues. The V gene's germline CDR1 is SGHDT and CDR2 YYEEEE. The CDR3 sequence is CASSLWAGDPSHGYTF. The CDR3 nucleotides are TGTGCCAGCAGCTTGTGGGCAGGGGATCCCTCTCATGGCTACACCTTC.

The chain uses TRBV3-1 (or the pseudogene TRBV3-2) and TRBJ2-5; D gene uncertain. This CDR3 has 13 residues. Trimming removed 2 bases at V and 4 bases at J, with 8 bases between. Germline V lookup: CDR1 LGHDT, CDR2 YNNKEL (reference sequence). CDR3 residues: CASSQRLGETQYF. CDR3 nucleotide sequence: TGTGCCAGCAGCCAACGTCTGGGAGAGACCCAGTACTTC.

This chain connects TRBV5-1 to TRBJ1-2; unclear D gene. V lost 4 bases, J lost 8 bases, and 24 bases lay in between. The CDR3 totals 16 residues. CDR1 is SGHRS, CDR2 YFSETQ, per germline. The CDR3 loop is CASSPVTMATPHGYTF. The CDR3 DNA follows: TGCGCCAGCAGCCCCGTAACTATGGCTACACCCCACGGCTACACCTTC.

V usage is TRBV6-2 or TRBV6-3 and J usage is TRBJ2-1, with unresolved D. The ends were cut back, 5 bases at V and 5 bases at J, with 19 bases in the middle. CDR3 length equals 16 residues. Germline CDR1 is MNHEY and CDR2 is SVGEGT. The chain's CDR3 is CASSTPYWDMDNEQFF. The CDR3 DNA reads as TGTGCCAGCAGTACCCCGTATTGGGATATGGACAATGAGCAGTTCTTC.

The chain employs TRBV6-2 or TRBV6-3 and TRBJ2-7; D unresolved. V lost 5 bases to trimming and J lost 4 bases, with 6 bases between them. Germline CDR1 and CDR2: MNHEY and SVGEGT. The CDR3 runs 11 residues. The CDR3 sequence: CASSLGYEQYF. In DNA, the CDR3 is TGTGCCAGCAGTCTAGGGTACGAGCAGTACTTC.